Sequencing of this T cell receptor beta chain was carried out in a study of blood T cell repertoires in COVID-19. Looking at the study overall: Whether acute or convalescent, the COVID-19 samples came from the United States, Italy and Spain.

This clone was detected once. Other DNA variants within this sample encode the same CDR3. CDR1 SGHRS and CDR2 YFSETQ come from the germline V gene. Trimming took 2 bases from V and 0 from J, leaving 5 bases between them. The CDR3 runs to 14 residues. Sequencing was performed with immunoSEQ multiplex PCR; in TCRdb, only in-frame clones are kept and a portion is missing. The sample has over 250,000 clones, 75% to 90% seen once. Specimen: peripheral blood. The clonotype was recovered from a woman aged 40 to 55 who had recovered from COVID-19. The V and J genes are TRBV5-1 and TRBJ1-4, with unresolved D. The CDR3 protein is CASSLAATNEKLFF. The DNA for the CDR3 is TGCGCCAGCAGCTTAGCTGCAACTAATGAAAAACTGTTTTTT. The full variable domain, its missing parts supplied by reference TRBV5-1 and TRBJ1-4, is KAGVTQTPRYLIKTRGQQVTLSCSPISGHRSVSWYQQTPGQGLQFLFEYFSETQRNKGNFPGRFSGRQFSNSRSEMNVSTLELGDSALYLCASSLAATNEKLFFGSGTQLSVL.